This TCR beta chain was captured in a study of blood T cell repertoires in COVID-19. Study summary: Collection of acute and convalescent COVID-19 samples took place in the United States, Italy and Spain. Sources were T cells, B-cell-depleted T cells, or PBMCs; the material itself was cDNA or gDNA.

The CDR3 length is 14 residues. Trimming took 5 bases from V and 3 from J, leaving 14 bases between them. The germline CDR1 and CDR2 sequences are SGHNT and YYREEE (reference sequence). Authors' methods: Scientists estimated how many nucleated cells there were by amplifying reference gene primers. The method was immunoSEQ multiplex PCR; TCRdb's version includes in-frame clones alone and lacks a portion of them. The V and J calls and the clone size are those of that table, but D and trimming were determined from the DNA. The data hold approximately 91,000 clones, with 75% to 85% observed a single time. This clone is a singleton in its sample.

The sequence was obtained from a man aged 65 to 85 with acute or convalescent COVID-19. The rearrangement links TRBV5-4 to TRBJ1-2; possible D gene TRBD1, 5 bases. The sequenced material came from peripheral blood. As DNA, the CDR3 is TGTGCCAGCAGAGCCGACCAGGGTGACTATGGCTACACCTTC. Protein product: CASRADQGDYGYTF. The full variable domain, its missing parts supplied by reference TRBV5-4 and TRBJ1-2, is ETGVTQSPTHLIKTRGQQVTLRCSSQSGHNTVSWYQQALGQGPQFIFQYYREEENGRGNFPPRFSGLQFPNYSSELNVNALELDDSALYLCASRADQGDYGYTFGSGTRLTVV.